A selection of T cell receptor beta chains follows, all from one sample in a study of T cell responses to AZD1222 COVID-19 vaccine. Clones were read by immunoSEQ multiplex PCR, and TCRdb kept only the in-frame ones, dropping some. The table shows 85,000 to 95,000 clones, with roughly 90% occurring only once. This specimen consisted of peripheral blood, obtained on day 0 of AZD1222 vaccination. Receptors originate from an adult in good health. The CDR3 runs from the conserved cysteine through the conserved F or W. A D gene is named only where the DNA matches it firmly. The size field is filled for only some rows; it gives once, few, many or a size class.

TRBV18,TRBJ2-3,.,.,TGTGCCAGCTCATTCGACGTTCAAATCGCTACGCAGTATTTT,CASSFDVQIATQYF
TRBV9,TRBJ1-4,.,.,TGTGCCAGCAGCGTTTCCTACGCAACTAATGAAAAACTGTTTTTT,CASSVSYATNEKLFF
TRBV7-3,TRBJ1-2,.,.,TGTGCCAGCAGCTTAACGGGGGTGGAGGGGAACTATGGCTACACCTTC,CASSLTGVEGNYGYTF
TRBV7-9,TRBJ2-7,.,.,TGTGCCAGCAGCTTAGGGGCAGGGTCGTACGAGCAGTACTTC,CASSLGAGSYEQYF
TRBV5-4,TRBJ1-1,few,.,TGTGCCAGCAGCTTCAGCTTCGGGGGGAACACTGAAGCTTTCTTT,CASSFSFGGNTEAFF
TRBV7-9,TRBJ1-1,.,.,TGTGCCAGCAGCTTAGACCAGGGGACTGAAGCTTTCTTT,CASSLDQGTEAFF
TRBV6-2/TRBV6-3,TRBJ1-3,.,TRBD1,TGTGCCAGCAGTTACCGAGGGACAGGGGCTGGAAACACCATATATTTT,CASSYRGTGAGNTIYF
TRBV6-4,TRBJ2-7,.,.,TGTGCCAGCAGTGCCTTTGAGGGGCCCCCCCACTACGAGCAGTACTTC,CASSAFEGPPHYEQYF
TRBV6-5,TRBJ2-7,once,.,TGTGCCAGCAGTTACTTAGGCAGATCCTACGAGCAGTACTTC,CASSYLGRSYEQYF
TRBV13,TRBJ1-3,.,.,TGTGCCAGCAGCCCCGCAGGGCCATACTCTGGAAACACCATATATTTT,CASSPAGPYSGNTIYF
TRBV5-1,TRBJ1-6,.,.,TGCGCCAGCAGCTTAAGTGGGCAGGGAGGATCACCCCTCCACTTT,CASSLSGQGGSPLHF
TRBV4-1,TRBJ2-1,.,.,TGCGCCAGCAGCCACCACTACAATGAGCAGTTCTTC,CASSHHYNEQFF
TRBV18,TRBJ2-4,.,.,TGTGCCAGCTCACCTTTCTCCCACCAGGGGTCGCAGGGACAAAACATTCAGTACTTC,CASSPFSHQGSQGQNIQYF
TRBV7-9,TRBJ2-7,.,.,TGTGCCAGCGTTCTACAGGGTTACGAGCAGTACTTC,CASVLQGYEQYF
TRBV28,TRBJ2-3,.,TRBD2,TGTGCCAGCCTCCCCGTAGCGGGGCAGGATACGCAGTATTTT,CASLPVAGQDTQYF
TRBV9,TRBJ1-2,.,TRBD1,TGTGCCAGCAGCGTAGAAGGGGGCACCGGCTATGGCTACACCTTC,CASSVEGGTGYGYTF
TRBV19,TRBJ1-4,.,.,TGTGCCAGTAGAGCTACAGCGTCTAATGAAAAACTGTTTTTT,CASRATASNEKLFF
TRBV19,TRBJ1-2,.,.,TGTGCCAGTAGCAAGTGGACAGCCGAGGATGGCTACACCTTC,CASSKWTAEDGYTF
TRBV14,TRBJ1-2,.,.,TGTGCCAGCAGCCAAGCCAGTGCGGGGGGCTATGGCTACACCTTC,CASSQASAGGYGYTF
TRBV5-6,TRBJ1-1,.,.,TGTGCCAGCAGCGTGGGACAATTTGAAGCTTTCTTT,CASSVGQFEAFF
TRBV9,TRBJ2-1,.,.,TGTGCCAGCAGTGCAAGGGGGTACAATGAGCAGTTCTTC,CASSARGYNEQFF
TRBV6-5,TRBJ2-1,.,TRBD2,TGTGCCGGGGGGAGAGTAGCGGGCGGGGATGAGCAGTTCTTC,CAGGRVAGGDEQFF
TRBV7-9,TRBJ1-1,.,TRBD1,TGTGCCAGCAGCACGGGCGGCCAGGGGGGCACTGAAGCTTTCTTT,CASSTGGQGGTEAFF
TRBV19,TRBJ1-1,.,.,TGTGCCAGTAGTATTGGCAGGGTGGTAGCTTTCTTT,CASSIGRVVAFF
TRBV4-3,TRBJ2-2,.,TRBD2,TGCGCCAGCAGCCAAGATAGTCTCAGTGTAGCGGGGGGGCCGTTCACCGGGGAGCTGTTTTTT,CASSQDSLSVAGGPFTGELFF
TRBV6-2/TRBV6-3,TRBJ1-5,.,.,TGTGCCAGCAGTTACGCGGGTGGAGCCAATCAGCCCCAGCATTTT,CASSYAGGANQPQHF
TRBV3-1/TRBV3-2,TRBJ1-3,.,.,TGTGCCAGCAGCCTATCTGGAAACACCATATATTTT,CASSLSGNTIYF
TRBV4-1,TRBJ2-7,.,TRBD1,TGCGCCAGCAGCCAGCCCCGGGACAGGGCGTTCGAGCAGTACTTC,CASSQPRDRAFEQYF
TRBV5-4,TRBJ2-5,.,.,TGTGCCAGCAGCCCGGACCTCCGGGGGCGTGTGGTGACCCAGTACTTC,CASSPDLRGRVVTQYF
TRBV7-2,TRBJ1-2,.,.,TGTGCCACCGGAGGTAATGGCTACACCTTC,CATGGNGYTF
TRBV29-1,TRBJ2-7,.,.,TGCAGCGTTGAAGTGGGGCAGGGGAGCTACGAGCAGTACTTC,CSVEVGQGSYEQYF